In its sample, the clone carrying this T cell receptor (beta chain) was seen once. Germline V gene data show CDR1 as KGHSH and CDR2 as LQKENI. Unmatched junction bases numbered 12, after V lost 7 bases and J lost 7 bases. This CDR3 contains 15 residues. Authors' methods: Reference gene primer amplification yielded estimated nucleated cell counts. The protocol was immunoSEQ multiplex PCR, while the TCRdb copy is restricted to in-frame clones and leaves out a portion. That table furnishes V, J and clone size, whereas the DNA furnished D and trimming. The sample contains 300,000 to 350,000 clones, around 83% of which appear only once. The data belong to a study of blood T cell repertoires in COVID-19. Study details: PBMCs, B-cell-depleted T cells, or T cells were the source of the cDNA or gDNA that made up the material.

Sequencing was carried out using peripheral blood. The genes are TRBV18 and TRBJ2-5; 10 bases agree with TRBD2. The clonotype comes from a man aged 25 to 40 with active or convalescent COVID-19. CDR3 amino acids: CASWKKRGGLGTQYF. In nucleotides, the CDR3 is TGTGCCAGCTGGAAAAAGCGGGGGGGCCTCGGGACCCAGTACTTC.